The 10 T cell receptor beta chains reported below all come from one sample, sequenced in a study of blood T cell repertoires in COVID-19 (dated by TCRdb to 2020 to 2021). The protocol used for the library was the immunoSEQ multiplex PCR assay. TCRdb took this table from immuneACCESS and kept in-frame rearrangements with V and J called. Such tables lack part of the clones; where checked against another copy, unresolved V genes explain under half of the gap, and the rest is unexplained. Within this sample are about 160,000 clones, with about 85% of them counted one time only. The ten largest clones add up to more than 0.85% of the sample. Sequenced material: peripheral blood. Receptor source: a man aged 35 to 55 with acute or convalescent COVID-19.

The rearrangement links TRBV7-2 to TRBJ2-7; TRBD2 matches at 11 bases. The junction had 3 bases not matched to a gene; V was cut back by 5 bases and J by 0 bases. The CDR3 covers 15 residues. Germline assignment: CDR1 SGHTA and CDR2 FQGNSA. Written as DNA, the CDR3 is TGTGCCAGCAGCCCTAGCGGGGGGAACTCCTACGAGCAGTACTTC. It specifies CASSPSGGNSYEQYF.

The chain employs TRBV5-1 and TRBJ1-1; the match to TRBD1 covers 7 bases. The junction had 3 bases not matched to a gene; V was cut back by 0 bases and J by 1 base. This CDR3 spans 15 amino acids. The germline CDR1 and CDR2 sequences are SGHRS and YFSETQ. The CDR3 is CASSLGQGWNTEAFF. In DNA, the CDR3 is TGCGCCAGCAGCTTGGGACAGGGCTGGAACACTGAAGCTTTCTTT.

This chain joins TRBV4-2 and TRBJ2-3; TRBD2 is a possible D gene (7 bases). The germline gives CDR1 LGHNA, CDR2 YNFKEQ. Trimming cost V 6 bases and J 5 bases, with 18 bases left between them. The CDR3 extends over 15 amino acids. The CDR3 sequence: CASSGGGRREDTQYF. The CDR3 DNA is TGTGCCAGCAGTGGGGGGGGGCGCAGGGAAGATACGCAGTATTTT.

This chain joins TRBV7-2 and TRBJ2-1; TRBD1 matches at 7 bases. The germline CDR1 and CDR2 sequences are SGHTA and FQGNSA. V dropped 5 bases and J dropped 8; count of bases not matched to a gene: 15. This CDR3 spans 16 amino acids. CDR3 in DNA: TGTGCCAGCAGCCAATTTATAGGGGGCATTAGCCATGAGCAGTTCTTC. It specifies CASSQFIGGISHEQFF.

The V and J genes are TRBV5-1 and TRBJ1-4, with a tentative D call TRBD1 (5 bases). With 4 bases removed from V and 7 bases from J, the gap between germline ends came to 20 bases. The CDR3 totals 16 residues. Germline V gene sequence: CDR1 SGHRS, CDR2 YFSETQ. In DNA form, the CDR3 reads TGCGCCAGCAGCCCTCAACCGGGTAGGGACTTTGAAAAACTGTTTTTT. Its translation: CASSPQPGRDFEKLFF. The full variable domain, in which reference TRBV5-1 and TRBJ1-4 provide the parts outside the CDR3, is KAGVTQTPRYLIKTRGQQVTLSCSPISGHRSVSWYQQTPGQGLQFLFEYFSETQRNKGNFPGRFSGRQFSNSRSEMNVSTLELGDSALYLCASSPQPGRDFEKLFFGSGTQLSVL.

This clone was detected only a few times. The chain recombines TRBV7-2 with TRBJ2-2, with 7 bases aligning to TRBD1. V trimming: 8 bases; J trimming: 0 bases; junction bases outside the gene matches: 3. The CDR3 contains 14 residues. Germline V gene data show CDR1 as SGHTA and CDR2 as FQGNSA. The CDR3 is CASRDSPNTGELFF. CDR3 bases: TGTGCCAGCCGGGACAGCCCGAACACCGGGGAGCTGTTTTTT.

The V and J genes are TRBV3-1 (or the pseudogene TRBV3-2) and TRBJ2-3; weak D call: TRBD1 (5 bases). Trimming left V 4 bases short and J 1 base short, with 15 bases between. The CDR3 consists of 16 residues. Germline V gene sequence: CDR1 LGHDT, CDR2 YNNKEL (reference sequence). The CDR3 sequence: CASSRTRQGGTDTQYF. For the CDR3, the DNA is TGTGCCAGCAGCCGAACAAGGCAGGGTGGCACAGATACGCAGTATTTT.

This clone was counted between two and nine times. The gene calls are TRBV15 and TRBJ1-4; weak D call: TRBD1 (6 bases). CDR1 and CDR2 (germline): LNHNV, YYDKDF (reference sequence). The ends were cut back, 0 bases at V and 5 bases at J, with 10 bases in the middle. The CDR3 is 15 amino acids. CDR3: CATSRDDTGNEKLFF. CDR3 DNA sequence: TGTGCCACCAGCAGAGATGACACAGGGAATGAAAAACTGTTTTTT.

This sequence joins TRBV2 and TRBJ1-1, with TRBD1 as a possible D gene (5 bases). CDR3 length: 14 residues. Trimming took 8 bases from V and 4 from J, leaving 17 bases between them. Germline V gives CDR1 SNHLY, CDR2 FYNNEI. CDR3 amino acids: CASGGRRGGTEAFF. The CDR3, as DNA: TGTGCCAGCGGAGGGCGCCGGGGGGGCACTGAAGCTTTCTTT.

The V and J genes are TRBV5-1 and TRBJ2-7; weak D call: TRBD1 (5 bases). CDR3 size: 13 residues. Germline values: CDR1 SGHRS, CDR2 YFSETQ. The V gene lost 5 bases and the J gene lost 5 bases, with 14 bases spanning the gap. Here the CDR3 DNA reads TGCGCCAGCAGTCAGGGAAATTTCGACGAGCAGTACTTC. Translating gives CASSQGNFDEQYF. The full variable domain, its missing parts supplied by reference TRBV5-1 and TRBJ2-7, is KAGVTQTPRYLIKTRGQQVTLSCSPISGHRSVSWYQQTPGQGLQFLFEYFSETQRNKGNFPGRFSGRQFSNSRSEMNVSTLELGDSALYLCASSQGNFDEQYFGPGTRLTVT.